This TCR beta chain was sequenced for a study of blood T cell repertoires in COVID-19. Study processing details: Counts of nucleated cells, estimated from reference gene primer amplification, were obtained. Generated by immunoSEQ multiplex PCR, the TCRdb table keeps only in-frame clones and is missing some. V and J calls and clone size are as listed in that table; D and trimming were resolved from the DNA. The table shows tens of thousands of clones, with 88% occurring only once. V dropped 2 bases and J dropped 3; count of bases not matched to a gene: 11. CDR1 and CDR2 from the germline V gene are SGDLS and YYNGEE. The CDR3 consists of 17 residues.

V is TRBV9 and J is TRBJ1-5; 7 nucleotides align to TRBD1. The sequenced material came from peripheral blood. The TCR comes from a human donor in a cohort sampled during active COVID-19. CDR3 region: CASSVGAGGTDNQPQHF. DNA of the CDR3: TGTGCCAGCAGCGTTGGGGCTGGGGGGACAGACAATCAGCCCCAGCATTTT.